This T cell receptor beta chain was obtained from a study of blood T cell repertoires in COVID-19. On the study more broadly: Samples came from the United States, Italy and Spain, spanning acute and convalescent COVID-19. PBMCs, B-cell-depleted T cells, or T cells provided the cDNA or gDNA that made up the material.

Produced via immunoSEQ multiplex PCR; TCRdb's table is partial and in-frame only. Here the sample spans over 200,000 clones, approximately 84% being singletons. The CDR3 is made up of 15 amino acids. CDR1 is LNHDA and CDR2 is SQIVND in the germline V gene (reference sequence). Trimming removed 3 bases from V and 8 bases from J, with 14 bases in between. Sequenced: peripheral blood. This clonotype originated in a man over 45 with active or convalescent COVID-19. This sequence joins TRBV19 and TRBJ1-6; weak D call: TRBD1 (5 bases). CDR3 residues: CASSMSAGNDSPLHF. In nucleotides, the CDR3 is TGTGCCAGTAGTATGTCGGCAGGGAATGATTCACCCCTCCACTTT.